What follows is one TCR beta chain and its context. Profiled with immunoSEQ multiplex PCR; TCRdb holds only in-frame clones, not every one. The sample has about 510,000 clones, less than 96% seen once; the top ten hold roughly 0.06%. This specimen belongs to a study of shared clonotypes between healthy human individuals. V lost 4 bases to trimming and J lost 1 base, with 7 bases between them. The length of the CDR3 is 13 residues. Germline values: CDR1 SGHNT, CDR2 YYREEE (reference sequence). V is TRBV5-4 and J is TRBJ2-3; no definite D call. The sample was naive CD4+ T cells sorted from blood. Subset defined: CD45RA+ positively selected. The sequence derives from a young woman in good health. The CDR3 region has the DNA TGTGCCAGCAGCACCGATGGCACAGATACGCAGTATTTT. It encodes CASSTDGTDTQYF. Complete variable domain (other parts from reference TRBV5-4 and TRBJ2-3): ETGVTQSPTHLIKTRGQQVTLRCSSQSGHNTVSWYQQALGQGPQFIFQYYREEENGRGNFPPRFSGLQFPNYSSELNVNALELDDSALYLCASSTDGTDTQYFGPGTRLTVL.